One sample yielded the 4 T cell receptor beta chains listed below, sequenced in a study of blood T cell repertoires in COVID-19 (dated by TCRdb to the early 2020s). Receptors were amplified or captured by the immunoSEQ multiplex PCR assay. TCRdb limited this immuneACCESS table to in-frame rearrangements with V and J called. A share of clones is missing; checked studies link under half to unresolved V genes, and the rest is unexplained. The table for this sample lists a few hundred thousand clones; about 91% of them were counted only once. The top ten clones comprise about 4.5% of the sample. The sample comprised peripheral blood. Receptors were obtained from a woman between 40 and 50 years old who had recovered from COVID-19.

The chain joins TRBV30 to TRBJ2-1; D possibly corresponds to TRBD2 (6 bases). This CDR3 has 13 amino acids. Germline V lookup: CDR1 GTSNPN, CDR2 SVGIG (reference sequence). The germline V and J ends were trimmed by 7 bases and 2 bases, with 12 bases remaining between them. The CDR3: CASGLTPYNEQFF. In DNA, the CDR3 is TGTGCCTCTGGACTAACTCCCTACAATGAGCAGTTCTTC. Looking up the rest from reference TRBV30 and TRBJ2-1 gives the full variable domain: SQTIHQWPATLVQPVGSPLSLECTVEGTSNPNLYWYRQAAGRGLQLLFYSVGIGQISSEVPQNLSASRPQDRQFILSSKKLLLSDSGFYLCASGLTPYNEQFFGPGTRLTVL.

The V gene is TRBV5-6, the J gene TRBJ1-2; D is undetermined. Trimming stripped 0 bases from V and 5 bases from J, with 5 bases between. Per the germline V gene, CDR1 is SGHDT and CDR2 is YYEEEE. This CDR3 comprises 12 residues. CDR3 region: CASSLGVYGYTF. The CDR3 nucleotides are TGTGCCAGCAGCTTGGGAGTTTATGGCTACACCTTC.

This chain links TRBV12-5 with TRBJ2-1; 11 nucleotides align to TRBD1. CDR3 length: 22 residues. The V gene's germline CDR1 is LGHNT and CDR2 FRNRAP. Unmatched junction bases numbered 25, after V lost 0 bases and J lost 9 bases. The CDR3 bases are TGTGCTAGTGGTTTGGTACTTCCCTGGTTGGGATTCCAGGACAGGGGGCGAAGTGAGCAGTTCTTC. Amino acid sequence: CASGLVLPWLGFQDRGRSEQFF.

The chain joins TRBV5-4 to TRBJ2-5, with D perhaps matching TRBD1 (6 bases). Trimming took 0 bases from V and 5 from J, leaving 20 bases between them. The germline CDR1 and CDR2 sequences are SGHNT and YYREEE (reference sequence). This CDR3 contains 17 residues. CDR3 residues: CASSLDLQGPYGETQYF. The CDR3, as DNA: TGTGCCAGCAGCTTGGACCTTCAGGGGCCTTACGGGGAGACCCAGTACTTC.